Following are 26 T cell receptor beta chains from one sample sequenced in a study of shared clonotypes between healthy human individuals (dated by TCRdb to 2018 to 2020). Library construction relied on the immunoSEQ multiplex PCR assay. Not all clones reach the TCRdb copy of this immuneACCESS table, which keeps in-frame sequences only. Checked studies attribute under half of the gap to unresolved V genes and leave the rest unexplained. This sample holds about 1 million clones; around 74% were observed only once. The top ten clonotypes cover approximately 1.5% of the sample. Specimen: memory CD4+ T cells sorted from blood. The cell subset or site label, as the study defines it: CD45RA-negative fraction. The receptors were gathered from a man in his late teens or twenties in good health.

This clone was detected once. The chain combines TRBV2 with TRBJ1-2; 8 bases map to TRBD1. Trimming at V came to 7 bases and at J to 3 bases, leaving 7 bases not matched to a gene. CDR3 size: 14 residues. In germline, CDR1 is SNHLY, CDR2 FYNNEI. The CDR3, as DNA: TGTGCCAGCACGAGGGACAGGAAGGACTATGGCTACACCTTC. It translates to CASTRDRKDYGYTF.

This clone was seen once. The chain links TRBV9 to TRBJ2-3; tentatively, D is TRBD2 (6 bases). Germline assignment: CDR1 SGDLS and CDR2 YYNGEE. The CDR3 totals 15 residues. The V and J ends lost 3 bases and 0 bases respectively, with 11 bases between them. The CDR3 loop reads CASSGISGSTDTQYF. The CDR3 DNA reads TGTGCCAGCAGCGGAATTAGCGGCAGCACAGATACGCAGTATTTT.

V and J are TRBV28 and TRBJ2-1; 8 positions agree with TRBD1. Looked up from germline, CDR1 is MDHEN and CDR2 is SYDVKM. The ends lost 11 bases at V and 0 bases at J; junction bases unmatched: 6. The CDR3 length is 14 residues. The CDR3 DNA follows: TGTGCCGTAGGGGACAGGTCCTCCTACAATGAGCAGTTCTTC. It translates to CAVGDRSSYNEQFF.

The rearrangement uses TRBV10-2 and TRBJ1-1; TRBD1 might be the D (5 bases). Germline V gives CDR1 WSHSY, CDR2 SAAADI. V gave up 2 bases and J gave up 0 bases, with 13 bases separating them. The CDR3 consists of 16 residues. In DNA, the CDR3 is TGCGCCAGCAGTGAGATGGGCAGGGCGATGAACACTGAAGCTTTCTTT. This codes for CASSEMGRAMNTEAFF.

This rearrangement joins TRBV19 to TRBJ2-3; perhaps TRBD2 as D (5 bases). Germline values: CDR1 LNHDA, CDR2 SQIVND (reference sequence). The V and J ends lost 1 base and 4 bases respectively, with 18 bases between them. The length of the CDR3 is 17 residues. CDR3 sequence reads: CASSIARSGKKPDTQYF. The CDR3, as DNA: TGTGCCAGTAGTATAGCCCGGAGCGGAAAAAAACCAGATACGCAGTATTTT.

The chain recombines TRBV30 with TRBJ1-1; tentatively, D is TRBD1 (6 bases). The CDR3 contains 15 residues. Germline V gene data show CDR1 as GTSNPN and CDR2 as SVGIG (reference sequence). Between the trimmed V and J ends, which lost 3 bases and 4 bases, there was a span of 18 bases. CDR3 protein: CAWRGLGGLVTEAFF. CDR3 DNA sequence: TGTGCCTGGAGGGGGTTAGGGGGGTTGGTCACTGAAGCTTTCTTT.

The CDR3 DNA reads as TGTGCCAGCAGTTCCCGCTCTAGCGGGGGGTTCAATGAGCAGTTCTTC. This sequence encodes CASSSRSSGGFNEQFF. The genes are TRBV27 and TRBJ2-1; 11 bases match TRBD2. This CDR3 region has 16 residues. Trimming took 4 bases from V and 6 from J; bases not matched to a gene: 8. From germline, CDR1 is MNHEY and CDR2 SMNVEV (reference sequence).

This chain joins TRBV21-1 and TRBJ2-7. TRBV21-1 is a listed pseudogene. CDR3 size: 15 residues. The CDR3 DNA follows: TGTGCCAGCAGCAAACGGCAGGGAGTATCCTACGAGCAGTACTTC. Translation: CASSKRQGVSYEQYF.

The rearrangement links TRBV2 to TRBJ2-7, with 7 bases lining up with TRBD1. J lost 3 bases, V lost 6 bases, and 11 bases had no gene match. In germline, CDR1 is SNHLY, CDR2 FYNNEI. This CDR3 has 15 residues. CDR3 in DNA: TGTGCCAGCAGCGCTCCGGGACAGAGAAACTACGAGCAGTACTTC. Residues: CASSAPGQRNYEQYF.

This clone was seen a few times. The chain combines TRBV29-1 with TRBJ2-7; 9 positions agree with TRBD1. Germline V gene data show CDR1 as SQVTM and CDR2 as ANQGSEA. Trimming removed 5 bases from V and 4 bases from J; junction bases left unmatched: 6. This CDR3 is built from 13 residues. CDR3 nucleotide sequence: TGCAGCGTTTCCTCTGGACAGGGGTACGAGCAGTACTTC. Translated, it gives CSVSSGQGYEQYF.

The chain carries TRBV5-6 and TRBJ2-1; no definite D call. V was pared by 2 bases and J by 0 bases, with 12 bases between. CDR3 length equals 16 residues. Germline lookup yields CDR1 SGHDT and CDR2 YYEEEE. The CDR3 DNA sequence: TGTGCCAGCAGCTTCCGGGCGATGAGCTCCTACAATGAGCAGTTCTTC. Amino acids: CASSFRAMSSYNEQFF.

In the case of this clone: The sample contains more than one DNA sequence encoding this CDR3. Written as DNA, the CDR3 is TGTGCCTGGAGTGTAGATTCTGGGGCCAACGTCCTGACTTTC. It translates to CAWSVDSGANVLTF. The rearrangement uses TRBV30 and TRBJ2-6; D gene ambiguous. V lost 0 bases, J lost 1 base, and 4 bases lay in between. CDR1 is GTSNPN and CDR2 is SVGIG in the germline V gene (reference sequence). This CDR3 is 14 amino acids long.

V and J are TRBV15 and TRBJ1-1; D perhaps matches TRBD1 (5 bases). V lost 3 bases and J 1 base, leaving 12 bases between the germline ends. Germline V gene sequence: CDR1 LNHNV, CDR2 YYDKDF (reference sequence). CDR3 length equals 15 residues. CDR3 in amino acids: CATSRGRASNTEAFF. For the CDR3, the DNA is TGTGCCACCAGCAGGGGCAGGGCCTCGAACACTGAAGCTTTCTTT.

There are a few counts of this clone. This chain uses TRBV4-1 with TRBJ1-6; 9 positions agree with TRBD1. Germline values: CDR1 MGHRA, CDR2 YSYEKL. This CDR3 region has 16 residues. Germline trimming cut 1 base from V and 9 bases from J; bases unmatched to any gene: 7. Here the CDR3 DNA reads TGCGCCAGCAGCCAAGTCCCCGACAGGGGGAGTTCACCCCTCCACTTT. This encodes CASSQVPDRGSSPLHF.

The genes are TRBV30 and TRBJ2-1, with TRBD2 as a possible D gene (6 bases). The CDR3 totals 14 residues. V was cut by 4 bases and J by 4 bases, with 14 bases left in between. Germline lookup yields CDR1 GTSNPN and CDR2 SVGIG (reference sequence). This CDR3 is CAWTPGLRYNEQFF. CDR3 sequence (DNA): TGTGCCTGGACACCGGGACTGAGATACAATGAGCAGTTCTTC.

The chain is built from TRBV6-5 and TRBJ2-7, with D perhaps TRBD2 (7 bases). Germline V lookup: CDR1 MNHEY, CDR2 SVGAGI. V was shortened by 5 bases and J by 7 bases, with 15 bases between the two germline ends. The CDR3 consists of 13 residues. The CDR3 DNA sequence: TGTGCCAGCAGTACAACGGGGGGCGGGGAGCAGTACTTC. Residues: CASSTTGGGEQYF.

The V and J genes are TRBV11-2 and TRBJ2-2, with TRBD2 matching over 11 bases. Germline V CDR1 and CDR2: SGHAT, FQNNGV. The CDR3 is 15 amino acids. The V and J ends lost 4 bases and 4 bases, in that order; junction bases with no gene match: 2. For the CDR3, the DNA is TGTGCCAGCAGCTGGGGGACTAGCGGCACCGGGGAGCTGTTTTTT. Its translation is CASSWGTSGTGELFF.

The V gene is TRBV27, the J gene TRBJ1-1; TRBD1 might be the D (5 bases). This CDR3 comprises 14 residues. The V gene lost 7 bases and the J gene lost 3 bases, with 15 bases spanning the gap. Germline V CDR1 and CDR2: MNHEY, SMNVEV (reference sequence). The CDR3 DNA is TGTGCCAGCAAGCGGGCCCAGGGAGACACTGAAGCTTTCTTT. This sequence encodes CASKRAQGDTEAFF.

The chain joins TRBV10-3 to TRBJ2-2; the match to TRBD2 covers 13 bases. The germline V gene encodes CDR1 ENHRY and CDR2 SYGVKD. V shed 6 bases, J shed 2 bases, and the junction held 9 bases outside the gene matches. CDR3 length: 18 residues. Here the CDR3 reads CAISRKLAGGPNTGELFF. As DNA, the CDR3 is TGTGCCATCAGCCGAAAACTAGCGGGAGGGCCAAACACCGGGGAGCTGTTTTTT.

The rearrangement links TRBV19 to TRBJ2-7; D perhaps matches TRBD2 (6 bases). In germline, CDR1 is LNHDA, CDR2 SQIVND (reference sequence). CDR3 length: 14 amino acids. V dropped 6 bases and J dropped 2 bases, with 14 bases sitting between them. The CDR3 nucleotides read TGTGCCAGTAGCCTAGTGGGGGGAACCTACGAGCAGTACTTC. Protein sequence: CASSLVGGTYEQYF.

This chain joins TRBV11-2 and TRBJ1-2, with D possibly TRBD1 on 5 matching bases. This CDR3 has 14 residues. Trimming took off 0 bases at V and 5 bases at J, with 10 bases between the two ends. Germline V gene data show CDR1 as SGHAT and CDR2 as FQNNGV. CDR3 nucleotides: TGTGCCAGCAGCTTAGAGTTAAAGGGGTATGGCTACACCTTC. This translates into CASSLELKGYGYTF.

This sequence joins TRBV5-4 and TRBJ2-1; D unclear. The V gene lost 2 bases and the J gene lost 2 bases, with 8 bases spanning the gap. This CDR3 is 14 amino acids long. Germline-derived CDR1 and CDR2 are SGHNT and YYREEE (reference sequence). The CDR3 DNA is TGTGCCAGCAGCTTAGAAGCGACCTACAATGAGCAGTTCTTC. Its protein is CASSLEATYNEQFF.

The chain links TRBV6-1 to TRBJ1-2; no definite D call. Germline V gene data show CDR1 as MNHNS and CDR2 as SASEGT. The CDR3 loop spans 14 amino acids. Deletions cut 0 bases from V and 4 bases from J, with 9 bases between. This CDR3 reads CASSEAGNRYGYTF. The CDR3, as DNA: TGTGCCAGCAGTGAAGCAGGGAACCGCTATGGCTACACCTTC.

This clone was observed a few times. The chain joins TRBV7-6 to TRBJ1-1; D not certain. V shed 3 bases and J shed 3 bases, with 8 bases lying between them. The germline V gene has CDR1 SGHVS and CDR2 FNYEAQ. The CDR3 runs 13 residues. The chain's CDR3 is CASSFSEDTEAFF. CDR3 nucleotide sequence: TGTGCCAGCAGCTTCTCTGAGGACACTGAAGCTTTCTTT.

Only one count was recorded for this clone. The chain joins TRBV4-1 to TRBJ1-1; D may be TRBD1 (5 bases). The CDR3 covers 14 residues. V lost 5 bases and J 5 bases, leaving 15 bases between the germline ends. The germline gives CDR1 MGHRA, CDR2 YSYEKL. Written as DNA, the CDR3 is TGCGCCAGCAGCGCCATGGGGGAGGGGACTGAAGCTTTCTTT. This encodes CASSAMGEGTEAFF.

This clone was counted a few times. V and J are TRBV6-5 and TRBJ2-1; tentatively, D is TRBD2 (6 bases). Germline lookup yields CDR1 MNHEY and CDR2 SVGAGI. V lost 5 bases, J lost 7 bases, and 9 bases lay in between. The CDR3 is 12 residues long. In nucleotides, the CDR3 is TGTGCCAGCAGTGCGACTAGTAATGAGCAGTTCTTC. As protein: CASSATSNEQFF.